A selection of T cell receptor beta chains follows, all from one sample in a study of blood T cell repertoires in COVID-19. Sequencing used immunoSEQ multiplex PCR; TCRdb keeps in-frame clones, though not all of them. The repertoire includes approximately 98,000 clones, around 76% of them detected once, and 15% to 20% sits in the top ten. The material sequenced was peripheral blood. These receptors were collected from a man older than 75 with acute or convalescent COVID-19. CDR3s include the opening cysteine and the closing phenylalanine or tryptophan. A D gene is named only where the DNA matches it firmly. Size tells how often a clone was seen (once, few, many) or the class of an expanded clone, and some rows leave it out.

cdr3_nt cdr3_aa v_call cdr3_length d_call j_call clone_size
TGTGCCAGCAGTTTTCCGAAGGGGGCTTCCTACGAGCAGTACTTC CASSFPKGASYEQYF TRBV6-2/TRBV6-3 15 TRBD1 TRBJ2-7 NA
TGCAGCGCTAAGAGACAGGGTAACACCGGGGAGCTGTTTTTT CSAKRQGNTGELFF TRBV29-1 14 TRBD1 TRBJ2-2 once
TGTGCCAGCAGTACCACCCCGGGACAGGGGCGGGAGACCCAGTACTTC CASSTTPGQGRETQYF TRBV2 16 TRBD1 TRBJ2-5 NA
TGTGCCAGCAGCCGCGGGGGGCCTGGAAACACCATATATTTT CASSRGGPGNTIYF TRBV11-3 14 NA TRBJ1-3 NA
TGTGCCAGTACGACTAGCGGGGGGGCACATGAGCAGTTCTTC CASTTSGGAHEQFF TRBV19 14 TRBD2 TRBJ2-1 once
TGTGCCAGCTCACCAGAGATGTGGGACAGGTCCTACGAGCAGTACTTC CASSPEMWDRSYEQYF TRBV18 16 TRBD1 TRBJ2-7 NA
TGTGCCAGCAGTCTCCAGATAAGCTCCTATAATTCACCCCTCCACTTT CASSLQISSYNSPLHF TRBV27 16 NA TRBJ1-6 NA
TGTGCCAGCAGCAAGCCTAGCGGGGGGGTCAATGAGCAGTTCTTC CASSKPSGGVNEQFF TRBV28 15 TRBD2 TRBJ2-1 NA
TGTGCCAGCAGTCCAACTAGCGGGGGTACAGATACGCAGTATTTT CASSPTSGGTDTQYF TRBV7-8 15 TRBD2 TRBJ2-3 NA
TGTGCCTGGAGTGGCGGGGCCCGATGGGAGACCCAGTACTTC CAWSGGARWETQYF TRBV30 14 NA TRBJ2-5 NA
TGTGCCAGCAGTTTCAGGACTAGCGGGGGGATCCATGAGCAGTTCTTC CASSFRTSGGIHEQFF TRBV28 16 TRBD2 TRBJ2-1 NA
TGTGCCAGCAGCTTAGCGAGGACAGGGTACAATGAGCAGTTCTTC CASSLARTGYNEQFF TRBV7-2 15 TRBD1 TRBJ2-1 NA
TGTGCCAGCAGACTCGCGGGACCGGGCGGAAAACTGTTTTTT CASRLAGPGGKLFF TRBV6-5 14 NA TRBJ1-4 NA
TGTGCCAGCAGCTTAGTAGGCGCAGGGTACGAGCAGTACTTC CASSLVGAGYEQYF TRBV7-9 14 NA TRBJ2-7 NA
TGTGCCAGCAGCTTAACAGCCACCCGGTCTGGAAACACCATATATTTT CASSLTATRSGNTIYF TRBV7-2 16 NA TRBJ1-3 few